This T cell receptor beta chain was profiled in a study of shared clonotypes between healthy human individuals. At the level of the study: For every donor, three CD4 naive, three CD4 memory, two CD8 naive and one CD8 memory plates were used.

Genomic DNA from each subset was divided evenly over several immunoSEQ plates. Profiled with immunoSEQ multiplex PCR; TCRdb holds only in-frame clones, not every one. The sample has roughly 1,600,000 clones, just under 99% seen once. Concerning this clone itself: Its matching antigen is unknown. Its ends do not fully match the called genes, so a read error is possible.

The study, taken as a whole, reports: Sequencing depth was expected to influence donor clonotype sharing. Clonotypes not shared had lower generation probabilities than those common to all four donors.

The CDR3 covers 13 residues. Germline values: CDR1 SGHAT, CDR2 FQNNGV. The rearrangement joins TRBV11-2 to TRBJ1-1, with TRBD1 matching over 9 bases. The sample comprised naive CD4+ T cells sorted from blood. Subset meaning: CD45RA+ positively selected. The receptor was isolated from a man in his thirties or forties in good health. CDR3 residues: CASSLENRGPAFF. The CDR3 DNA follows: TGTGCCAGCAGCCTAGAGAACAGGGGGCCGGCTTTCTTT.